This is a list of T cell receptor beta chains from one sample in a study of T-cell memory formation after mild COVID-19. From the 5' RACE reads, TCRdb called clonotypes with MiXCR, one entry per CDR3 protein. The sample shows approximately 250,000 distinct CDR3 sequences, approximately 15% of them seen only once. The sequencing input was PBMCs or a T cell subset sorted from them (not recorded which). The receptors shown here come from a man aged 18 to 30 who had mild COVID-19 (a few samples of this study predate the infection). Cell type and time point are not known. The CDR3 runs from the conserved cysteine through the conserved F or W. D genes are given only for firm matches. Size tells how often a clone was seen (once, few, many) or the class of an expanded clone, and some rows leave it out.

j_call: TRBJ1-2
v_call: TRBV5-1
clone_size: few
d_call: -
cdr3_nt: TGCGCCAGCAGTCCAGACGGTCGCTATGGCTACACCTTC
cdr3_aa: CASSPDGRYGYTF

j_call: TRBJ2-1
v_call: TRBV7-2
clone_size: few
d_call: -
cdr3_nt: TGTGCCATCAGCTCAGGGCCTAGCGCCAGCTCCTACAATGAGCAGTTCTTC
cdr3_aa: CAISSGPSASSYNEQFF

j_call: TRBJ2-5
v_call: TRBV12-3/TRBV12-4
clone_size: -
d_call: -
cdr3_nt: TGTGCCAGCAGTGCACTGAGCGGTTACCAAGAGACCCAGTACTTC
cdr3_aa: CASSALSGYQETQYF

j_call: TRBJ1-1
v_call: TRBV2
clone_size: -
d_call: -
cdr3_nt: TGTGCCAGCAACATCTTCAGTACAGGACACACTGAAGCTTTCTTT
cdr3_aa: CASNIFSTGHTEAFF

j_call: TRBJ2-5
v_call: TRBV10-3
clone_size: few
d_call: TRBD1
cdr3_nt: TGTGCCATCAGTGGACAGGGGGCTTGGGAGACCCAGTACTTC
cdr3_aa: CAISGQGAWETQYF

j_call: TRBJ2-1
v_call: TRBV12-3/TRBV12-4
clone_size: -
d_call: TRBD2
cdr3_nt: TGTGCCACCCAACAAGCGGGGGGCTACAATGAGCAGTTCTTC
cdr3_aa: CATQQAGGYNEQFF

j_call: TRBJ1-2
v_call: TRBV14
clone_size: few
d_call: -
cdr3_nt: TGTGCCAGCAGCCACCAGACAGGCTCCCACTATGGCTACACCTTC
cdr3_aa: CASSHQTGSHYGYTF

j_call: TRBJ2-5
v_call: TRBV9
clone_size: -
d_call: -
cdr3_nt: TGTGCCAGCAGCGTCGGGGAAGAGACCCAGTACTTC
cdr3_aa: CASSVGEETQYF

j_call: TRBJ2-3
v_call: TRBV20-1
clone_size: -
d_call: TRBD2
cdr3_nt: TGCAGTGCTAGGGGTAGCGGGGCTGGCACAGATACGCAGTATTTT
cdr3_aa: CSARGSGAGTDTQYF

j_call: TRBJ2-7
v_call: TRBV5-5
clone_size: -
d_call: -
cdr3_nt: TGTGCCAGCAGCGGGGACATCTACGAGCAGTACTTC
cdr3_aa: CASSGDIYEQYF

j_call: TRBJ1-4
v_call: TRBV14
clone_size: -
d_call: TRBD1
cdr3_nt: TGTGCCAGCAGCCATTTCCCCGGGACAGCAGGCCAGGATAATGAAAAACTGTTTTTT
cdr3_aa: CASSHFPGTAGQDNEKLFF

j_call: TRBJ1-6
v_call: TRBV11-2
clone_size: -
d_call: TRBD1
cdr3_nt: TGTGCCAGCAGCCACGACAGGGGTTCACCCCTCCACTTT
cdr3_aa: CASSHDRGSPLHF

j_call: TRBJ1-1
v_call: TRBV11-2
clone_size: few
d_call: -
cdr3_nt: TGTGCCAGCAGCTCCCACAGGGTCGGGATCACTGAAGCTTTCTTT
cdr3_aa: CASSSHRVGITEAFF

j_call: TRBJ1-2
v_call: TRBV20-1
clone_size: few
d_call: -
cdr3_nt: TGCAGTGCTAGAGATTGGAGACGGGGGAATACAAGCTACACCTTC
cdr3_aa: CSARDWRRGNTSYTF

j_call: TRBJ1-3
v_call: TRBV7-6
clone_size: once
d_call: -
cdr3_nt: TGTGCCAGCAGCTTAGGCGGGACTCTTGGAAACACCATATATTTT
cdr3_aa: CASSLGGTLGNTIYF

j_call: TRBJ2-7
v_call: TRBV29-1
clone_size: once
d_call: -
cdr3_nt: TGCAGCGGGGGGACCGACGCCTACGAGCAGTACTTC
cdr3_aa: CSGGTDAYEQYF

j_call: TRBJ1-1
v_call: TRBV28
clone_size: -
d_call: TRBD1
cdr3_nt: TGTGCCAGCAGTTTTTTGAGGGGCAGGGGGCTGCGCACTGAAGCTTTCTTT
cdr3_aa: CASSFLRGRGLRTEAFF

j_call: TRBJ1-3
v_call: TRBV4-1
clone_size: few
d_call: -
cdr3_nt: TGCGCCAGCAGCCAAGAGGCGTCGTTTGGAAACACCATATATTTT
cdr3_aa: CASSQEASFGNTIYF

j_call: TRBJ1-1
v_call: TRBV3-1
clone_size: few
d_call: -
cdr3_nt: TGTGCCAGCACCGCCAACACACGGGATCCAAAAGCTTTCTTT
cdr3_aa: CASTANTRDPKAFF

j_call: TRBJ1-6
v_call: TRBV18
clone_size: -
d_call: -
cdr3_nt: TGTGCCAGCTCACCACACGGGGATTCACCCCTCCACTTT
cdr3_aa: CASSPHGDSPLHF

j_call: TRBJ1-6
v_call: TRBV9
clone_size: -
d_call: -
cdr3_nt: TGTGCCAGCAGCGTAGATGCGGAATCTCCCCTCCACTTT
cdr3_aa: CASSVDAESPLHF

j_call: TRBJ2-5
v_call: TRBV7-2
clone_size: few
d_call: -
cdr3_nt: TGTGCCAGCAGCTTAGCCGGGACCCGGAGGGAGACCCAGTACTTC
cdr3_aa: CASSLAGTRRETQYF

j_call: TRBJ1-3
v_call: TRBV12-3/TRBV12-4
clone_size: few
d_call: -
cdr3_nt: TGTGCCAGCAGTAGGCAAAGGCACTCTGGAAACACCATATATTTT
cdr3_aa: CASSRQRHSGNTIYF

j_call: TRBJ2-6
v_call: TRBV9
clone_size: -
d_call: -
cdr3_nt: TGTGCCAGCAGCGTAGTTGGGGGGGCCAACGTCCTGACTTTC
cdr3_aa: CASSVVGGANVLTF

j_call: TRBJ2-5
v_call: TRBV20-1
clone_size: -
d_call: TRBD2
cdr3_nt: TGCAGTGCTGGGACTAGCAGCCGTCAAGAGACCCAGTACTTC
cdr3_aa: CSAGTSSRQETQYF

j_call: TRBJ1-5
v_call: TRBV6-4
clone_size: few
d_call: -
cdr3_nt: TGTGCCAGCAGTGACTGTTGGGTCCCAAAGGCTCAGCCCCAGCATTTT
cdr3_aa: CASSDCWVPKAQPQHF

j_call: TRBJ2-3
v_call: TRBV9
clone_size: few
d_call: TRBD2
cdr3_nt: TGTGCCAGCAGCCTTGGGACTAGCGAAGCGACAGATACGCAGTATTTT
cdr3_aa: CASSLGTSEATDTQYF

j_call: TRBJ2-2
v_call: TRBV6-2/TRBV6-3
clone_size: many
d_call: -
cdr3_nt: TGTGCCAGCAGTTACCCCCCCGGGGAGCTGTTTTTT
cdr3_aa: CASSYPPGELFF

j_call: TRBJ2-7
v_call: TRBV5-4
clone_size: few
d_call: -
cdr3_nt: TGTGCCAGCAGCTTGTGGGGGGCGGGTGAGCAGTACTTC
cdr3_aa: CASSLWGAGEQYF

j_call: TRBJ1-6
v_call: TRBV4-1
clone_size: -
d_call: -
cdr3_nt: TGCGCCAGCAGCCAAGTATGGGATGGGATGGGTTCACCCCTCCACTTT
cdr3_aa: CASSQVWDGMGSPLHF

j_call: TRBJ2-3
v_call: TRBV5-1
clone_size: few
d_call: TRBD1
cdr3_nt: TGCGCCAGCAGCCGGGACAGTTACACAGATACGCAGTATTTT
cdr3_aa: CASSRDSYTDTQYF

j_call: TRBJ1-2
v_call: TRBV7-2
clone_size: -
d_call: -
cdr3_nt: TGTGCCAGCAGCTTAGGGGCAATGGCGCACTATGGCTACACCTTC
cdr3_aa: CASSLGAMAHYGYTF

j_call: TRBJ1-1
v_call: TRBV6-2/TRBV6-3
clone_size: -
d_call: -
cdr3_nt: TGTGCCAGCAGTTACCTTGCGAACACTGAAGCTTTCTTT
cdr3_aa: CASSYLANTEAFF

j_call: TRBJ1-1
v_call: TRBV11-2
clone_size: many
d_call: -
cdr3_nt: TGTGCCAGCAGCTTAGTTCCCGCGCGGGGACGGTTAAAGAACACTGAAGCTTTCTTT
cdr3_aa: CASSLVPARGRLKNTEAFF

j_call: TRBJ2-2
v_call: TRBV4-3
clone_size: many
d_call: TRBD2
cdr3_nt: TGCGCCAGCAGCCAAGGGGGGGGAGAGCTGTTTTTT
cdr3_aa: CASSQGGGELFF

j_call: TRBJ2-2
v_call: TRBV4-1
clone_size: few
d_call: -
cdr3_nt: TGCGCCAGCAGCCAAGATCAGGTGGCCGGGGAGCTGTTTTTT
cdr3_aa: CASSQDQVAGELFF

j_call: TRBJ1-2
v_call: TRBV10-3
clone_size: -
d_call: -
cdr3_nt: TGTGCCATCAGTGGCCCGGACAGTACCAATGGCTACACCTTC
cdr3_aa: CAISGPDSTNGYTF

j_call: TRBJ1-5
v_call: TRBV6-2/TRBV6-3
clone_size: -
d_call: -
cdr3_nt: TGTGCCAGCAGTTTACGGCGGTCGGAACAGCCCCAGCATTTT
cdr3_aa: CASSLRRSEQPQHF

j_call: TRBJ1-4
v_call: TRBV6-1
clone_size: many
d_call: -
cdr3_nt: TGTGCCAGCAGTGAACGGGGAGAAAAACTGTTTTTT
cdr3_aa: CASSERGEKLFF

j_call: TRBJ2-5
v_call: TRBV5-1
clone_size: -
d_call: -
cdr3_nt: TGCGCCAGCAGCTCCGGGACGTCAGGAGAGACCCAGTACTTC
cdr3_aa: CASSSGTSGETQYF

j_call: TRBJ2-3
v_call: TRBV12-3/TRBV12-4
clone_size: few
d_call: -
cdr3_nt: TGTGCCAGCAGTTTACTGGCCACAGATACGCAGTATTTT
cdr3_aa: CASSLLATDTQYF

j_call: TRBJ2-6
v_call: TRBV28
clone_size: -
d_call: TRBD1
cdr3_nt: TGTGCCAGCAAGGGGCAGAGGGACAGGGGGCTAGGTGGGGCCAACGTCCTGACTTTC
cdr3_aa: CASKGQRDRGLGGANVLTF

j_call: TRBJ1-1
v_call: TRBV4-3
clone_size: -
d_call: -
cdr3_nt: TGCGCCAGCAGTACCCACCTACAGGGAGCTGAAGCTTTCTTT
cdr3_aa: CASSTHLQGAEAFF

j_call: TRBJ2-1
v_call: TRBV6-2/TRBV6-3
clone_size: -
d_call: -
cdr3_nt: TGTGCCAGCAGTTACTCGGTTAGTCATAGGCGGTTCTTC
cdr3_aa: CASSYSVSHRRFF